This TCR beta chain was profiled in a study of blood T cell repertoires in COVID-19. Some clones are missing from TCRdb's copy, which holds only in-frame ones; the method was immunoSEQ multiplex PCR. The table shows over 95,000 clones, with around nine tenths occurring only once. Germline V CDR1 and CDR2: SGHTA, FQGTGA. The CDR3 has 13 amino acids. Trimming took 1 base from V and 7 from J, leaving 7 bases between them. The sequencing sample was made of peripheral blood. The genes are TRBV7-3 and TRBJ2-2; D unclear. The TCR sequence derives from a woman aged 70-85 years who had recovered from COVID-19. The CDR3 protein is CASSLSRNGELFF. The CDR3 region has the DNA TGTGCCAGCAGCTTAAGTAGAAACGGGGAGCTGTTTTTT.